This entry features one T cell receptor (beta chain) sequence. In its sample, this clonotype was seen a few times. Its binding antigen is unknown. The sample holds no much larger clone one base away, and base qualities are not on file. Preparation of the library involved RT-PCR. TCRdb names Illumina HiSeq 2500 as the instrument used. The public reads were reanalyzed by TCRdb: fastp trimming at Q25, MiXCR alignment, in-frame beta chains only. Entries that share a CDR3 protein sequence are merged under the most common genes and DNA. The sample table holds about 800,000 distinct CDR3 sequences, of which 21% were seen once. 9.5% to 13% of the sample is in the top ten clones. There are 14 amino acids in the CDR3, from cysteine to phenylalanine inclusive. The read is trimmed to its CDR3 DNA, 42 bases read in frame from base 1. The CDR1 and CDR2 encoded by the germline V gene are SGHRS and YFSETQ. The trim is 2 bases for V and 1 base for J, with a gap of 9 bases between the germline ends.

The sample comes from a study of response to subunit inactivated influenza vaccine (dated by TCRdb to the late 2010s). The study in broad terms: To follow how T cells responded to a trivalent subunit inactivated influenza vaccine, the researchers relied on deep quantitative profiling of the T cell receptor repertoire.

General study outcomes and caveats: It was suggested by the authors that each seasonal influenza vaccination may recruit only a limited number of new T cells.

This receptor was taken from a man aged 50-59 years who received an inactivated influenza vaccine. Donor details come from another sample of the same person, matched by shared clones. This chain joins TRBV5-1 to TRBJ2-5; the D region possibly corresponds to TRBD2 (5 bases align). The input for sequencing was PBMCs from blood, taken roughly 5 days after vaccination. The nucleotides read TGCGCCAGCAGCTTTGGGGAGCCCCAAGAGACCCAGTACTTC. Translation gives CASSFGEPQETQYF.